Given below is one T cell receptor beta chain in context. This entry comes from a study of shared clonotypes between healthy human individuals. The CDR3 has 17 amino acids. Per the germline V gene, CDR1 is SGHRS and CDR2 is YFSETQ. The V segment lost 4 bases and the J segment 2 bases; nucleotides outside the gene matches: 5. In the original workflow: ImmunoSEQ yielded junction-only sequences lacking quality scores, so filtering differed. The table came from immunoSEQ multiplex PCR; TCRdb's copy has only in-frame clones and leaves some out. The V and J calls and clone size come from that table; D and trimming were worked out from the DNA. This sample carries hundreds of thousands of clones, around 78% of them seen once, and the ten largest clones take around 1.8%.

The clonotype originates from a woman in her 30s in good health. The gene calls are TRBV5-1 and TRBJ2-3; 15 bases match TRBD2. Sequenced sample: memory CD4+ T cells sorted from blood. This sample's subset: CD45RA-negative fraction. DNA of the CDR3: TGCGCCAGCAGCAGAGGACTAGCGGGAGGGATCACAGATACGCAGTATTTT. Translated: CASSRGLAGGITDTQYF.